Detailed here is one TCR beta chain. The data were taken from a study of blood T cell repertoires in COVID-19. The wider study: The analysed material was cDNA or gDNA that came from T cells, B-cell-depleted T cells, or PBMCs.

Only in-frame clones appear in the TCRdb table, and some are missing; sequencing was by immunoSEQ multiplex PCR. The sample yields under 110,000 clones, 85% seen once. V lost 4 bases, J lost 7 bases, and 17 bases lay in between. The CDR3 length is 15 residues. Looked up from germline, CDR1 is LNHDA and CDR2 is SQIVND (reference sequence). The receptor was derived from a woman between 65 and 79 years old with active or convalescent COVID-19. The chain has TRBV19 and TRBJ1-5, with no clear D. Sequenced material: peripheral blood. The CDR3 region has the DNA TGTGCCAGTAGTACCTCCACATATGAATCGCAGCCCCAGCATTTT. This sequence encodes CASSTSTYESQPQHF.